The rows below give T cell receptor beta chains drawn from one sample of a study of beta chain features in type 1 diabetes. Profiled with immunoSEQ multiplex PCR; TCRdb holds only in-frame clones, not every one. The sample has a few hundred thousand clones, around an eighth seen once. Material: naive CD4+ T cells from blood. Source of these receptors: a man aged 18 to 30 in good health. CDR3s leave out the opening cysteine and the closing phenylalanine or tryptophan. A D gene is named only where the DNA matches it firmly.

TRBV29-1,TRBD2,TRBJ2-1,SVGRSGGDSYNEQF
TRBV10-3,-,TRBJ2-5,AISGSQGWQETQY
TRBV28,-,TRBJ1-1,ASRTGQTEAF
TRBV2,-,TRBJ1-2,ASRTQGSDYGYT
TRBV4-2,TRBD2,TRBJ2-1,ASSQEGRVAGVIEQF
TRBV5-6,TRBD2,TRBJ2-7,ASSWREGTYEQY
TRBV7-3,TRBD2,TRBJ2-1,ASSFGGGLGEQF
TRBV9,-,TRBJ2-7,ASSTYQGAEQY
TRBV9,TRBD2,TRBJ2-7,ASSRETSLPPSYEQY
TRBV19,TRBD1,TRBJ2-3,ASSIDGDRKRTDTQY
TRBV21-1,-,TRBJ1-2,ASSKTGREVPGGYT
TRBV19,-,TRBJ2-7,ASSIDVTGRYEQY
TRBV30,-,TRBJ1-1,AWSVPTPGGASEAF
TRBV7-3,-,TRBJ2-3,ASSLTGARLLPADTQY
TRBV9,-,TRBJ2-2,ASSATGNTGELF
TRBV7-9,-,TRBJ1-5,ASSLGGVGDQPQH
TRBV7-9,TRBD2,TRBJ2-5,ASSRGLAEETQY
TRBV7-3,TRBD2,TRBJ2-3,ASSSTAGGTDTQY
TRBV19,-,TRBJ2-5,ASRRQGGRAETQY
TRBV5-5,-,TRBJ2-5,ASSPRPVVIQTQY
TRBV30,-,TRBJ1-2,AWSVQQGYGYT
TRBV11-2,-,TRBJ2-1,ASSLDRAGQEQF
TRBV5-8,TRBD1,TRBJ1-5,ASTRQGTDSNQPQH
TRBV5-1,TRBD1,TRBJ2-3,ASSVTGGSTDTQY
TRBV4-3,TRBD1,TRBJ1-1,ASSRPRGTGDFVDTEAF
TRBV30,-,TRBJ2-7,AWKEANSYEQY
TRBV9,-,TRBJ2-2,ASSSEGLVAGELF
TRBV4-3,-,TRBJ1-2,ASSQGGGNYGYT